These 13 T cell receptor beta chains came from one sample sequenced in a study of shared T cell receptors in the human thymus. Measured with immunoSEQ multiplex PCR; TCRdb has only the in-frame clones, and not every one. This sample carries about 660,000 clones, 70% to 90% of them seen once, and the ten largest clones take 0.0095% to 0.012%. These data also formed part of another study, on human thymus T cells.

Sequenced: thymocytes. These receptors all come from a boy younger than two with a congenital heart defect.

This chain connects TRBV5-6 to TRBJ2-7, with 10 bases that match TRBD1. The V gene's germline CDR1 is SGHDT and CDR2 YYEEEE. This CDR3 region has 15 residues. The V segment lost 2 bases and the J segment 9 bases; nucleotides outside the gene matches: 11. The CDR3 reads CASSLVGTGEWGQYF. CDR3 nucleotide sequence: TGTGCCAGCAGCTTAGTCGGGACAGGGGAATGGGGGCAGTACTTC. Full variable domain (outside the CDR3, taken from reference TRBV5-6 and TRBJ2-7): DAGVTQSPTHLIKTRGQQVTLRCSPKSGHDTVSWYQQALGQGPQFIFQYYEEEERQRGNFPDRFSGHQFPNYSSELNVNALLLGDSALYLCASSLVGTGEWGQYFGPGTRLTVT.

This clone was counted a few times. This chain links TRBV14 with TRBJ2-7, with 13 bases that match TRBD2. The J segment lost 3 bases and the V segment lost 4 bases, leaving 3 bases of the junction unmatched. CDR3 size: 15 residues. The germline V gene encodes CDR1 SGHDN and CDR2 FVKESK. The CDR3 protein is CASSRTSGSRYEQYF. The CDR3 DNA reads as TGTGCCAGCAGCCGGACTAGCGGGAGTCGCTACGAGCAGTACTTC.

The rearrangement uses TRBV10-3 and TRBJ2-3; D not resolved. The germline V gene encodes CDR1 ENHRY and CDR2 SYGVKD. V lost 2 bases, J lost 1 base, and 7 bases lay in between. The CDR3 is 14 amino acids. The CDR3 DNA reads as TGTGCCATCAGTGAGCTACTGCGCACAGATACGCAGTATTTT. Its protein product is CAISELLRTDTQYF.

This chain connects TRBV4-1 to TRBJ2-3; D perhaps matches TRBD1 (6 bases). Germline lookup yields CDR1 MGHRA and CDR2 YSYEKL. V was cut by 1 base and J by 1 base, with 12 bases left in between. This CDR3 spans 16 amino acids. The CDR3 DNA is TGCGCCAGCAGCCAAGCGCCGGCAGGGGGCACAGATACGCAGTATTTT. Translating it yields CASSQAPAGGTDTQYF.

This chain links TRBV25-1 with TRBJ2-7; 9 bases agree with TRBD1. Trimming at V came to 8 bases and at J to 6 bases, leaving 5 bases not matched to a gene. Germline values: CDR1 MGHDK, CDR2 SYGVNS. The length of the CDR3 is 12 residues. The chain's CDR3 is CASVDRGGEQYF. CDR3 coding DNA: TGTGCCAGCGTCGACAGGGGGGGCGAGCAGTACTTC.

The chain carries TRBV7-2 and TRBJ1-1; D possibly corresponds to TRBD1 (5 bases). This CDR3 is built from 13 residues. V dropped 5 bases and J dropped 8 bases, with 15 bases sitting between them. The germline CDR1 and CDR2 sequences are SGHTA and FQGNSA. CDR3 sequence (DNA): TGTGCCAGCAGCCTTAGACAGTTCGGGGAAGCTTTCTTT. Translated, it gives CASSLRQFGEAFF.

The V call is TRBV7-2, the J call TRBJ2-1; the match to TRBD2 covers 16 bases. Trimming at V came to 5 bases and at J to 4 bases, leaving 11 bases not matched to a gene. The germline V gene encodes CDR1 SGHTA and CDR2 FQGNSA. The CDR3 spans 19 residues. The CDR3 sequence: CASSLGTSGRAQIYNEQFF. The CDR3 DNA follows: TGTGCCAGCAGCCTCGGGACTAGCGGGAGGGCCCAAATTTACAATGAGCAGTTCTTC.

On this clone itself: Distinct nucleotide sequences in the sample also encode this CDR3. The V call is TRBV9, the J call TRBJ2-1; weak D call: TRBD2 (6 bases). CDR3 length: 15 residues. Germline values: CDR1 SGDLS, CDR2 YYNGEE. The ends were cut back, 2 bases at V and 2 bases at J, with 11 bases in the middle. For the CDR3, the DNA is TGTGCCAGCAGCGTGGGGGGATCCACCTACAATGAGCAGTTCTTC. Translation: CASSVGGSTYNEQFF.

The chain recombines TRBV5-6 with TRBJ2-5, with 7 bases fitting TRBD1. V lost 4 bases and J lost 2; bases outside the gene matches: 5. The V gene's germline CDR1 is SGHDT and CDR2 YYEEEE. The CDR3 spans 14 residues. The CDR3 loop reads CASSNPGQQETQYF. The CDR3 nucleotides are TGTGCCAGCAGCAATCCGGGACAGCAAGAGACCCAGTACTTC.

As DNA, the CDR3 is TGTGCCAGCAGCGTCCTTAGCGGGAGATCCTACAATGAGCAGTTCTTC. It yields the protein CASSVLSGRSYNEQFF. V gene TRBV9 combines with J gene TRBJ2-1; the match to TRBD2 covers 9 bases. From germline, CDR1 is SGDLS and CDR2 YYNGEE. V was pared by 2 bases and J by 1 base, with 4 bases of the junction left unmatched. This CDR3 spans 16 amino acids.

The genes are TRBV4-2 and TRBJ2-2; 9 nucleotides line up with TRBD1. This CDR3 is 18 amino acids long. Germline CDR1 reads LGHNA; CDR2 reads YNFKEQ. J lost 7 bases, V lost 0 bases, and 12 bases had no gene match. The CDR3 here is CASSQDPGTGNVVGELFF. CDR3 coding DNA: TGTGCCAGCAGCCAAGATCCCGGGACAGGGAATGTTGTCGGGGAGCTGTTTTTT.

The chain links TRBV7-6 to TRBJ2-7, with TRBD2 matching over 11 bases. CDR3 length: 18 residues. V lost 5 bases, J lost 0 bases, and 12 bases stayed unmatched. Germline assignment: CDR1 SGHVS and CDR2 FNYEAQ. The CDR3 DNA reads TGTGCCAGCAGCCCAGGCGAGACTAGCGGGATTCTCTCCTACGAGCAGTACTTC. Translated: CASSPGETSGILSYEQYF. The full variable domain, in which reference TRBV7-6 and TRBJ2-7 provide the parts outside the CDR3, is GAGVSQSPRYKVTKRGQDVALRCDPISGHVSLYWYRQALGQGPEFLTYFNYEAQQDKSGLPNDRFSAERPEGSISTLTIQRTEQRDSAMYRCASSPGETSGILSYEQYFGPGTRLTVT.

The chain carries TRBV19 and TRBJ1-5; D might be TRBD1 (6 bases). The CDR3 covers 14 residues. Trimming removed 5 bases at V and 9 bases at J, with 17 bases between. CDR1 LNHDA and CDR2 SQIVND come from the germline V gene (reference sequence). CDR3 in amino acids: CASSPTGLGRPQHF. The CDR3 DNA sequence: TGTGCCAGTAGTCCGACAGGCCTAGGGAGGCCCCAGCATTTT.